The clone carrying this TCR beta chain was seen just once. Its antigen is as yet unknown. Assay: immunoSEQ multiplex PCR; the TCRdb copy retains only in-frame clones and omits some. The sample has about 150,000 clones, roughly nine tenths seen once; the top ten hold 5.5%. The record originates from a study of T cell responses to AZD1222 COVID-19 vaccine. Study-level points and caveats: At study baseline, merely five or six AZD1222 recipients were seropositive. Donors, mostly white British, included more females; clonal diversity was possibly underestimated. The study found Spike-specific TCR breadth and depth rose after two AZD1222 doses.

This CDR3 region has 15 residues. Trimming removed 0 bases from V and 2 bases from J; junction bases left unmatched: 1. Germline CDR1 and CDR2: SGHRS and YFSETQ. The chain joins TRBV5-1 to TRBJ2-3; 9 bases are shared with TRBD1. The clonotype was recovered from an adult in good health. The sample in question was peripheral blood, obtained on day 0 of MenACWY control vaccination. The chain's CDR3 is CASSLGDRDTDTQYF. In nucleotides, the CDR3 is TGCGCCAGCAGCTTGGGGGACAGGGACACAGATACGCAGTATTTT.